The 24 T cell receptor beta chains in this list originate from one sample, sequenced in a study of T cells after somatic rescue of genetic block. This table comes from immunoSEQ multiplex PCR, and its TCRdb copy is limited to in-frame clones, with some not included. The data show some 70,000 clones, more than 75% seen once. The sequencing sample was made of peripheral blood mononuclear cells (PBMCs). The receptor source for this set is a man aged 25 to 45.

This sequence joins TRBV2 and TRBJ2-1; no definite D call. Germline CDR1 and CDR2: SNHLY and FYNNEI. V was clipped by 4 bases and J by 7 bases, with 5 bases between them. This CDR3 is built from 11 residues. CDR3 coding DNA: TGTGCCAGCAGTGGGCTGAATGAGCAGTTCTTC. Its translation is CASSGLNEQFF.

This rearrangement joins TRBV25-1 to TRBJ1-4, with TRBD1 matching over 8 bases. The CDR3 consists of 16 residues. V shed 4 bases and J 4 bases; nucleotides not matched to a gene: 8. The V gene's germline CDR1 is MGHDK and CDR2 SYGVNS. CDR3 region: CASSGTRQGLNEKLFF. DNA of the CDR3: TGTGCCAGCAGTGGAACCCGACAGGGGCTTAATGAAAAACTGTTTTTT.

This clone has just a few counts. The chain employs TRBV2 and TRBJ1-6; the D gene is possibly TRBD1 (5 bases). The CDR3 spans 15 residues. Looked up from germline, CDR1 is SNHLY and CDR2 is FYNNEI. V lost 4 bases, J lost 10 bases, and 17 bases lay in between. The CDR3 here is CASSVSREVNSPLHF. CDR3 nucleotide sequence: TGTGCCAGCAGTGTCAGCAGGGAAGTGAACTCACCCCTCCACTTT.

CDR3 coding DNA: TGTGCCATCAGTGAGCCCCAAGAGACCCAGTACTTC. This codes for CAISEPQETQYF. V and J are TRBV10-3 and TRBJ2-5; D remains unclear. The V end lost 2 bases, the J end lost 1 base, and 2 bases lay between the germline ends. This CDR3 contains 12 residues. The germline V gene encodes CDR1 ENHRY and CDR2 SYGVKD.

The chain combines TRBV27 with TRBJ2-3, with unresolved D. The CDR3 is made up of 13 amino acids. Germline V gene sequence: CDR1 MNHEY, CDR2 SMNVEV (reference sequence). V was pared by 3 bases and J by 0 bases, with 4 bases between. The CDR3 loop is CASSLGSTDTQYF. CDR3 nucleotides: TGTGCCAGCAGTTTGGGGAGCACAGATACGCAGTATTTT.

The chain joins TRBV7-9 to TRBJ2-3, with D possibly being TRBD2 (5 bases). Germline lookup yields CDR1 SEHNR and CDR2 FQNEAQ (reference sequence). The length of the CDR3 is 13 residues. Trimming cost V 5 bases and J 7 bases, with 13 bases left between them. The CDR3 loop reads CASSPQDSNTQYF. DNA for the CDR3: TGTGCCAGCAGCCCCCAGGACTCGAATACGCAGTATTTT.

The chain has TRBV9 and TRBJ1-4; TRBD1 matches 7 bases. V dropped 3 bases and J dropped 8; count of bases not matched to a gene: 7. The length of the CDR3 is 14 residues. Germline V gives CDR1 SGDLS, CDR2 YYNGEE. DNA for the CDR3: TGTGCCAGCAGCGACAGGGGATGGGGCGAAAAACTGTTTTTT. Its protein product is CASSDRGWGEKLFF.

Written as DNA, the CDR3 is TGTGCCAGCTCACCACCAGGGACAAGCAATCAGCCCCAGCATTTT. It is translated as CASSPPGTSNQPQHF. The gene calls are TRBV18 and TRBJ1-5, with TRBD1 as a possible D gene (6 bases). The V and J ends lost 0 bases and 1 base respectively, with 7 bases between them. The CDR3 loop spans 15 amino acids. The germline CDR1 and CDR2 sequences are KGHSH and LQKENI. The whole variable domain, filled in from reference TRBV18 and TRBJ1-5, reads NAGVMQNPRHLVRRRGQEARLRCSPMKGHSHVYWYRQLPEEGLKFMVYLQKENIIDESGMPKERFSAEFPKEGPSILRIQQVVRGDSAAYFCASSPPGTSNQPQHFGDGTRLSIL.

As DNA, the CDR3 is TGTGCCAGCAGCTCAGACCAACACCGGAACACTGAAGCTTTCTTT. Residues: CASSSDQHRNTEAFF. The V gene is TRBV7-8, the J gene TRBJ1-1; D gene uncertain. The CDR3 is 15 residues long. Trimming cost V 4 bases and J 1 base, with 13 bases left between them. In germline, CDR1 is SGHVS, CDR2 FQNEAQ.

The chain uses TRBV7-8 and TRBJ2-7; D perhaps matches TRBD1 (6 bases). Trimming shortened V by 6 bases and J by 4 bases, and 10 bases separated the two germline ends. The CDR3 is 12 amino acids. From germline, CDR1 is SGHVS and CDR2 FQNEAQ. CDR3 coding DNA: TGTGCCAGCAGTTCACAGGGTTACGAGCAGTACTTC. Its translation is CASSSQGYEQYF.

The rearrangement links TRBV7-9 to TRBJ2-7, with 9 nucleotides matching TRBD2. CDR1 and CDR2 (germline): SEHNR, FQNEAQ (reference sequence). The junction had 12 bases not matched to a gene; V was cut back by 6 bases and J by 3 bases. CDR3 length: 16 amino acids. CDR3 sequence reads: CASSSYSGSTSYEQYF. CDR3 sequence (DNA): TGTGCCAGCAGTTCCTATAGCGGGAGTACTAGCTACGAGCAGTACTTC.

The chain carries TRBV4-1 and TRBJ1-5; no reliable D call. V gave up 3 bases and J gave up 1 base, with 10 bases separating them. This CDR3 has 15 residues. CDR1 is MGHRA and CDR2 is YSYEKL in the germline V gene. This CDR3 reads CASSHRAASNQPQHF. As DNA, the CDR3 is TGCGCCAGCAGCCACCGGGCGGCGAGCAATCAGCCCCAGCATTTT.

The CDR3 nucleotides read TGTGCCAGCAGCCAGGCTCGTAACAGCTTCTCCTACAATGAGCAGTTCTTC. Its translation is CASSQARNSFSYNEQFF. The chain uses TRBV14 and TRBJ2-1; D unclear. This CDR3 is built from 17 residues. Germline values: CDR1 SGHDN, CDR2 FVKESK. Trimming removed 3 bases at V and 0 bases at J, with 15 bases between.

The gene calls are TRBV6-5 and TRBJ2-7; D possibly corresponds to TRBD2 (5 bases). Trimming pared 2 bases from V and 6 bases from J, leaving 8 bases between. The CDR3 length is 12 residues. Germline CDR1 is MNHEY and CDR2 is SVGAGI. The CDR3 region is CASSYDGLEQYF. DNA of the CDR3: TGTGCCAGCAGTTACGACGGACTCGAGCAGTACTTC.

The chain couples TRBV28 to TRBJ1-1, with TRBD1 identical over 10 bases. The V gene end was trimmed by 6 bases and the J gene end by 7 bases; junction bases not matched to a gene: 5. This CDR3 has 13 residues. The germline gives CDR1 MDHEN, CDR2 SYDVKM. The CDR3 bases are TGTGCCAGCAGCAACGGACAGGGGGATGAAGCTTTCTTT. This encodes CASSNGQGDEAFF.

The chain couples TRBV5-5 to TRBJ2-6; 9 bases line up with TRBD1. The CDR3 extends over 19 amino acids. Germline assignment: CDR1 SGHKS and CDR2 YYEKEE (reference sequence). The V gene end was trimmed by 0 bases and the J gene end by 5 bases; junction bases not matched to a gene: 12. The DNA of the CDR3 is TGTGCCAGCAGCTTGGCCAGACTGACAGGGGGACCCCGGGCCAACGTCCTGACTTTC. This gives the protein CASSLARLTGGPRANVLTF.

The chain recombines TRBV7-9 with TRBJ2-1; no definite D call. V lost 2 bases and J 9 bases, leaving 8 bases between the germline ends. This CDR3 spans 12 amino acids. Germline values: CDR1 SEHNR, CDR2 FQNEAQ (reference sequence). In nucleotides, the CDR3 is TGTGCCAGCAGCTTAAGTGTCGGTGAGCAGTTCTTC. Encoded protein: CASSLSVGEQFF. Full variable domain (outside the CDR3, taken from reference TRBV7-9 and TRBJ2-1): DTGVSQNPRHKITKRGQNVTFRCDPISEHNRLYWYRQTLGQGPEFLTYFQNEAQLEKSRLLSDRFSAERPKGSFSTLEIQRTEQGDSAMYLCASSLSVGEQFFGPGTRLTVL.

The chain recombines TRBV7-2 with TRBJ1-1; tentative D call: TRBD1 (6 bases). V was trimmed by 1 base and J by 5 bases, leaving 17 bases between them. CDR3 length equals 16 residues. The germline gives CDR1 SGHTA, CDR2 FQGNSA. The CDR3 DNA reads TGTGCCAGCAGCTTAGTTGCGGCAGGGGCTGGAACTGAAGCTTTCTTT. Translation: CASSLVAAGAGTEAFF.

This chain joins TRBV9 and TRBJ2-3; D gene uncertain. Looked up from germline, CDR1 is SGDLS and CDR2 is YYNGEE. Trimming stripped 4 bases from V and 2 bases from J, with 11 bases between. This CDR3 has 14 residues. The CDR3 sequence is CASSTMWNTDTQYF. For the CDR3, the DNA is TGTGCCAGCAGCACCATGTGGAACACAGATACGCAGTATTTT.

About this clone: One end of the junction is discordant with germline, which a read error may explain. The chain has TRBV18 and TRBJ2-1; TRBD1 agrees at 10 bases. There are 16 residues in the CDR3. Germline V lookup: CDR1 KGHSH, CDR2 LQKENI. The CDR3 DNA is TGTGCCAGCTCTCCACTAGGGACAGGGGCCTTGGGTGAGCAGTTCTTC. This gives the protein CASSPLGTGALGEQFF.

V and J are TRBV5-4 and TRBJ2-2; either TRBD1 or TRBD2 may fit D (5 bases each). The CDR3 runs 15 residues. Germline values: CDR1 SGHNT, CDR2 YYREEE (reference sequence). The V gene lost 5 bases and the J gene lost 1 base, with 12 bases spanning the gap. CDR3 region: CASRTLRGNTGELFF. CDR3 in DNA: TGTGCCAGCAGAACACTGAGGGGGAACACCGGGGAGCTGTTTTTT.

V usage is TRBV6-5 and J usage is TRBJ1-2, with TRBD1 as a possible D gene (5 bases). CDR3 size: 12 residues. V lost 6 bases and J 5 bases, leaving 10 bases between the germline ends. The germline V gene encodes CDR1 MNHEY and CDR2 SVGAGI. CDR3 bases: TGTGCCAGCAGCCTCGACAGTTATGGCTACACCTTC. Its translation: CASSLDSYGYTF.

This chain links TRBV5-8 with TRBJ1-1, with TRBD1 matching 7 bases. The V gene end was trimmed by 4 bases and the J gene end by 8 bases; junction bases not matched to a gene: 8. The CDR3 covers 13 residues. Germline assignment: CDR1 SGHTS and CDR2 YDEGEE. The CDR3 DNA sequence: TGTGCCAGCAGCCCGGGACAGAAAGGGGAAGCTTTCTTT. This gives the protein CASSPGQKGEAFF.

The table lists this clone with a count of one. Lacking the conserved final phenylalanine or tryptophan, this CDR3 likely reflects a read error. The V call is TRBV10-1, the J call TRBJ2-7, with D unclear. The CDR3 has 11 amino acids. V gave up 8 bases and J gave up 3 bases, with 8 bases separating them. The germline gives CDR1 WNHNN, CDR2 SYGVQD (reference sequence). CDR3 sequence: CASGGDYEQYL. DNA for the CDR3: TGCGCCAGCGGTGGAGACTACGAGCAGTACCTC.